The 2 T cell receptor beta chains below all came from one sample that was sequenced in a study of T cell repertoires in cytomegalovirus infection. What these receptors recognize is not known. TCRdb called the reads again in MiXCR, with one record for every CDR3 protein. The sample holds approximately 470,000 distinct CDR3 sequences, about 42% seen once. The sample was cultured PBMCs, taken from culture after CMV antigen stimulation. The source of these receptors is a human donor in good health (CMV status not recorded). Some clones in this sample may be carry-over from other donors' samples.

The chain is built from TRBV4-1 and TRBJ2-5; 7 bases agree with TRBD1. Trimming at V came to 4 bases and at J to 3 bases, leaving 5 bases not matched to a gene. The CDR3 is made up of 14 amino acids. Germline V gives CDR1 MGHRA, CDR2 YSYEKL. The CDR3 is CASSPGQIKETQYF. In DNA form, the CDR3 reads TGCGCCAGCAGCCCGGGACAGATCAAAGAGACCCAGTACTTC.

The chain carries TRBV6-2 or TRBV6-3 and TRBJ2-1, with TRBD2 identical over 7 bases. The CDR3 is 18 amino acids. V lost 2 bases and J lost 8; bases outside the gene matches: 18. The germline V gene encodes CDR1 MNHEY and CDR2 SVGEGT. The CDR3 region is CASSYGPVRDYSLDEQFF. The CDR3 nucleotides are TGTGCCAGCAGTTACGGGCCTGTGCGGGACTACTCTTTGGATGAGCAGTTCTTC.